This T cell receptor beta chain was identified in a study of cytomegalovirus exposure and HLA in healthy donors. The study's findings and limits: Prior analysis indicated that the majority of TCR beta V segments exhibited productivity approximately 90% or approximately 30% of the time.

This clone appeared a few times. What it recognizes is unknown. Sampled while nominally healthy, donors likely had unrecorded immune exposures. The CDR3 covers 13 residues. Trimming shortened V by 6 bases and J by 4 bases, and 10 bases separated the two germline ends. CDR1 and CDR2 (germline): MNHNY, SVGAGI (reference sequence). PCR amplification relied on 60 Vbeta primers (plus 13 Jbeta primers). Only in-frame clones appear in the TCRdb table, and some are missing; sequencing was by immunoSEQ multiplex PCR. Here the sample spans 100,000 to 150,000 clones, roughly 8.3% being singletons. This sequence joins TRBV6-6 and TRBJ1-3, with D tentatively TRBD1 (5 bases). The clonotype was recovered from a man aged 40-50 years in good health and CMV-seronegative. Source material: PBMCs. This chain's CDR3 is CASRGAGGNTIYF. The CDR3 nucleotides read TGTGCCAGCAGAGGGGCAGGGGGAAACACCATATATTTT.